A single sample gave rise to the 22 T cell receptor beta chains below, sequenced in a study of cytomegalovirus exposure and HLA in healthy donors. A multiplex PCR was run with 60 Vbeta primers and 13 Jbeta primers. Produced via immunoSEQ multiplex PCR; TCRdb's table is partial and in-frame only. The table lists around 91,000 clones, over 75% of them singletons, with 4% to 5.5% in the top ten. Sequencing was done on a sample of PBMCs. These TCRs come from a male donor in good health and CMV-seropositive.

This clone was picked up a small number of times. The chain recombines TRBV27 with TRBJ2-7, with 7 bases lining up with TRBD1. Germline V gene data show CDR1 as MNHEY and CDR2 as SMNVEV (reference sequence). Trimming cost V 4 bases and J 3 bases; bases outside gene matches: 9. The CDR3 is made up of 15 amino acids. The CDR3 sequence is CASSSSLGQNYEQYF. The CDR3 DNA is TGTGCCAGCAGTTCCTCACTGGGACAGAACTACGAGCAGTACTTC.

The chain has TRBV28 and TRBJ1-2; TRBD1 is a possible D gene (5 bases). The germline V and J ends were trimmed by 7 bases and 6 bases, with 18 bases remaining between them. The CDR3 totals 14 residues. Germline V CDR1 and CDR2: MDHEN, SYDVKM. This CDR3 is CASNRRGPGNGYTF. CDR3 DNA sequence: TGTGCCAGCAACCGGCGGGGCCCTGGGAATGGCTACACCTTC.

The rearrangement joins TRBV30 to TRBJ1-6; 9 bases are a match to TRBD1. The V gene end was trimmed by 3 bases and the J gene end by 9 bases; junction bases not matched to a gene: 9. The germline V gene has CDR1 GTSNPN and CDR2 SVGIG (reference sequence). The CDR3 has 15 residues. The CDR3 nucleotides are TGTGCCTGGAGGACTCTACAGGGGGCCTCTTCACCCCTCCACTTT. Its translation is CAWRTLQGASSPLHF.

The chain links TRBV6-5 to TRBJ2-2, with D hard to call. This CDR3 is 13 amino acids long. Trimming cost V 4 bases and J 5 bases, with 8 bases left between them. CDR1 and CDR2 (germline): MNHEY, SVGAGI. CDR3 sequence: CASSFGFTGELFF. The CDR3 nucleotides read TGTGCCAGCAGTTTCGGTTTTACCGGGGAGCTGTTTTTT.

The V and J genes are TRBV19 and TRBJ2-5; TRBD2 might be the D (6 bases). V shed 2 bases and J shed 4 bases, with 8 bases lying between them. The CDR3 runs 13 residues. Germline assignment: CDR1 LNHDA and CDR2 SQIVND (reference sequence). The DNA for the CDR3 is TGTGCCAGTAGTATAACTAGCCGAGAGACCCAGTACTTC. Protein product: CASSITSRETQYF.

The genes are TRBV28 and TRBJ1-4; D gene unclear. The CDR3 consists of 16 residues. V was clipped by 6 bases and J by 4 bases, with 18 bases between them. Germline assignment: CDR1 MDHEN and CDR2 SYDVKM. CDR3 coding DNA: TGTGCCAGCAGGTCCCTGGGTTTCGACATTAATGAAAAACTGTTTTTT. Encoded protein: CASRSLGFDINEKLFF.

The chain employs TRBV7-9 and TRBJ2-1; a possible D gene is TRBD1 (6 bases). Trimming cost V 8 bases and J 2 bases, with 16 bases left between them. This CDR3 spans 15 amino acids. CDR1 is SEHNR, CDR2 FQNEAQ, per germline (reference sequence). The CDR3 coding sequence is TGTGCCAGCTCCCTGCAGGGGCTTACCTACAATGAGCAGTTCTTC. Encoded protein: CASSLQGLTYNEQFF.

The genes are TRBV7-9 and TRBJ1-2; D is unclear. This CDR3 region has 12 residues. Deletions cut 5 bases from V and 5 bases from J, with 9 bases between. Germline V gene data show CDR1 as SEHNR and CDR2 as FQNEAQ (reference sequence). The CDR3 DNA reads TGTGCCAGCAGCCAGAAAAAATATGGCTACACCTTC. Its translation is CASSQKKYGYTF.

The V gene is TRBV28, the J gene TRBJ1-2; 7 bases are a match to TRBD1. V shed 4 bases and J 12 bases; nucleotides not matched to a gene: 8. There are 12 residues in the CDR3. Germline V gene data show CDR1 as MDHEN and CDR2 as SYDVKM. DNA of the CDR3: TGTGCCAGCAGTTCCCAAACAGGGGTGGACACCTTC. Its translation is CASSSQTGVDTF.

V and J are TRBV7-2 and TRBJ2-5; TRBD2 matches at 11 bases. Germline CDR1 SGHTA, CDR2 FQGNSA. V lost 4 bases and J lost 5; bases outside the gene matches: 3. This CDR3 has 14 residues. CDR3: CASSSSGGWETQYF. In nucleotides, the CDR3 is TGTGCCAGCAGCTCTAGCGGGGGGTGGGAGACCCAGTACTTC. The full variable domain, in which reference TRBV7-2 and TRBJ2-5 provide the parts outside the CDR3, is GAGVSQSPSNKVTEKGKDVELRCDPISGHTALYWYRQSLGQGLEFLIYFQGNSAPDKSGLPSDRFSAERTGGSVSTLTIQRTQQEDSAVYLCASSSSGGWETQYFGPGTRLLVL.

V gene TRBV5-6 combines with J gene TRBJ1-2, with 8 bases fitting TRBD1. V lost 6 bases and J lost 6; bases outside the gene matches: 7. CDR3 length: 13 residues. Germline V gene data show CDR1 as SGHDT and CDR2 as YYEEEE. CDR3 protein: CASTRTGMDGYTF. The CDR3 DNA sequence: TGTGCCAGCACAAGGACAGGGATGGATGGCTACACCTTC.

The CDR3 reads CAISESGTGGNEQFF. The CDR3 coding sequence is TGTGCCATCAGTGAGTCGGGAACAGGGGGGAATGAGCAGTTCTTC. V usage is TRBV10-3 and J usage is TRBJ2-1; 8 bases fit TRBD1. This CDR3 contains 15 residues. The junction had 5 bases not matched to a gene; V was cut back by 0 bases and J by 7 bases. Germline values: CDR1 ENHRY, CDR2 SYGVKD.

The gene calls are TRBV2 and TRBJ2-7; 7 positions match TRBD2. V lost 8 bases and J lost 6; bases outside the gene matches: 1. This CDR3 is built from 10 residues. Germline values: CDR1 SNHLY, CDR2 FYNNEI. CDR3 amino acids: CASLAGEQYF. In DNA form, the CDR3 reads TGTGCCAGCTTAGCGGGCGAGCAGTACTTC. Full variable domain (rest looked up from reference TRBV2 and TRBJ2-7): EPEVTQTPSHQVTQMGQEVILRCVPISNHLYFYWYRQILGQKVEFLVSFYNNEISEKSEIFDDQFSVERPDGSNFTLKIRSTKLEDSAMYFCASLAGEQYFGPGTRLTVT.

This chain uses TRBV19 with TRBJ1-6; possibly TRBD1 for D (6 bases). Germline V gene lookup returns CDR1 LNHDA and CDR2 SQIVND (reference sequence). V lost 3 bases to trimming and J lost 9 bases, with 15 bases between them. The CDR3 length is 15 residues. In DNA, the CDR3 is TGTGCCAGTAGTATCGTACAGGGCGAATCTTCACCCCTCCACTTT. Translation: CASSIVQGESSPLHF.

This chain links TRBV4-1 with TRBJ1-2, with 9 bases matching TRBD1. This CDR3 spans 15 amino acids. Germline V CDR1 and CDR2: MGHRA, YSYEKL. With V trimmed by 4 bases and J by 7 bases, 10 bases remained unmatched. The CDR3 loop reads CASSPRDRDLRGYTF. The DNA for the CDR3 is TGCGCCAGCAGCCCCAGGGACAGGGACCTTCGTGGCTACACCTTC.

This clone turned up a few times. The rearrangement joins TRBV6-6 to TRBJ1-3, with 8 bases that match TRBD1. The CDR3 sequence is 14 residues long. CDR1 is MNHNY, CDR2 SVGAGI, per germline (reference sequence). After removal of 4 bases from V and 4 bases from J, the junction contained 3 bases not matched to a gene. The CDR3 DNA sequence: TGTGCCAGCAGTTCGACAGGGGTAGGAAACACCATATATTTT. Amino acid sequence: CASSSTGVGNTIYF.

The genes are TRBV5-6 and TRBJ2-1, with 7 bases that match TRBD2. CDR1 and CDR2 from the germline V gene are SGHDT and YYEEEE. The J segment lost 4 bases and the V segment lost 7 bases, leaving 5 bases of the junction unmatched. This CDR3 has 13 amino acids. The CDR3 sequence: CASGGGTYNEQFF. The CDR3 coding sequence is TGTGCCAGCGGGGGAGGGACTTACAATGAGCAGTTCTTC.

CDR3 coding DNA: TGTGCCAGCAGGAGTGGGGCCGCTGGCTACACCTTC. Translating gives CASRSGAAGYTF. The chain has TRBV25-1 and TRBJ1-2, with D maybe TRBD1 (5 bases). The germline V gene encodes CDR1 MGHDK and CDR2 SYGVNS. The CDR3 extends over 12 amino acids. V gave up 6 bases and J gave up 7 bases, with 12 bases separating them.

DNA for the CDR3: TGCGCCAGCAGCTTGTCGGGACAGAGAAACTACGAGCAGTACTTC. This translates into CASSLSGQRNYEQYF. The V call is TRBV5-1, the J call TRBJ2-7; the match to TRBD1 covers 7 bases. V trimming: 1 base; J trimming: 3 bases; junction bases outside the gene matches: 7. Germline CDR1 reads SGHRS; CDR2 reads YFSETQ. The CDR3 is 15 amino acids.

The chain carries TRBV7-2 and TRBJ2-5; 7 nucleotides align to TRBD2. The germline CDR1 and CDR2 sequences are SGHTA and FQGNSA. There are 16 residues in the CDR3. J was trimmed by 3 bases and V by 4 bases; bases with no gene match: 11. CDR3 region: CASSSAGAGLKETQYF. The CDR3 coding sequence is TGTGCCAGCAGCTCAGCCGGAGCGGGACTAAAAGAGACCCAGTACTTC.

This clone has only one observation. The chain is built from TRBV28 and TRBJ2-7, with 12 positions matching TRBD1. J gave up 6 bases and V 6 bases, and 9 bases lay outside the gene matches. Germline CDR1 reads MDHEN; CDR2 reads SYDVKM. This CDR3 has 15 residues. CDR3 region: CASRSPGQGAGEQYF. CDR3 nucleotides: TGTGCCAGCAGATCGCCGGGACAGGGGGCCGGCGAGCAGTACTTC.

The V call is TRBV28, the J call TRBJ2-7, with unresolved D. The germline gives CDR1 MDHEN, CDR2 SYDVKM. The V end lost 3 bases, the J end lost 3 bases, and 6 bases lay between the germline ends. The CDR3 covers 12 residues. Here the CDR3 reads CASSFSSYEQYF. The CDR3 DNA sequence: TGTGCCAGCAGTTTTTCTAGCTACGAGCAGTACTTC.